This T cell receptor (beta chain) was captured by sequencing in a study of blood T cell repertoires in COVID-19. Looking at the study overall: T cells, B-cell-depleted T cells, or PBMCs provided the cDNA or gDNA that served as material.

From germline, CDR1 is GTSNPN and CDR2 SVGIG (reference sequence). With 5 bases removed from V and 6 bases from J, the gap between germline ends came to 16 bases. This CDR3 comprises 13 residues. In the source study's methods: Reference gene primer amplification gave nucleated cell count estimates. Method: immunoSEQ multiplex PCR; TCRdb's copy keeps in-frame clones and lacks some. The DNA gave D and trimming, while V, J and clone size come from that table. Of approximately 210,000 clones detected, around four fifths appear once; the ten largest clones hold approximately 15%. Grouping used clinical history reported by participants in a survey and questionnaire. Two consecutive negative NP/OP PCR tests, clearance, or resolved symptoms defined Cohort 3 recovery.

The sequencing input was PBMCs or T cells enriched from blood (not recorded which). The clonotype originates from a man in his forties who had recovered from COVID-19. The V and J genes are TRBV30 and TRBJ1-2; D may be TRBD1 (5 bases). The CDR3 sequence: CAWDDRDWNGYTF. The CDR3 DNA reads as TGTGCCTGGGACGACAGAGACTGGAATGGCTACACCTTC.